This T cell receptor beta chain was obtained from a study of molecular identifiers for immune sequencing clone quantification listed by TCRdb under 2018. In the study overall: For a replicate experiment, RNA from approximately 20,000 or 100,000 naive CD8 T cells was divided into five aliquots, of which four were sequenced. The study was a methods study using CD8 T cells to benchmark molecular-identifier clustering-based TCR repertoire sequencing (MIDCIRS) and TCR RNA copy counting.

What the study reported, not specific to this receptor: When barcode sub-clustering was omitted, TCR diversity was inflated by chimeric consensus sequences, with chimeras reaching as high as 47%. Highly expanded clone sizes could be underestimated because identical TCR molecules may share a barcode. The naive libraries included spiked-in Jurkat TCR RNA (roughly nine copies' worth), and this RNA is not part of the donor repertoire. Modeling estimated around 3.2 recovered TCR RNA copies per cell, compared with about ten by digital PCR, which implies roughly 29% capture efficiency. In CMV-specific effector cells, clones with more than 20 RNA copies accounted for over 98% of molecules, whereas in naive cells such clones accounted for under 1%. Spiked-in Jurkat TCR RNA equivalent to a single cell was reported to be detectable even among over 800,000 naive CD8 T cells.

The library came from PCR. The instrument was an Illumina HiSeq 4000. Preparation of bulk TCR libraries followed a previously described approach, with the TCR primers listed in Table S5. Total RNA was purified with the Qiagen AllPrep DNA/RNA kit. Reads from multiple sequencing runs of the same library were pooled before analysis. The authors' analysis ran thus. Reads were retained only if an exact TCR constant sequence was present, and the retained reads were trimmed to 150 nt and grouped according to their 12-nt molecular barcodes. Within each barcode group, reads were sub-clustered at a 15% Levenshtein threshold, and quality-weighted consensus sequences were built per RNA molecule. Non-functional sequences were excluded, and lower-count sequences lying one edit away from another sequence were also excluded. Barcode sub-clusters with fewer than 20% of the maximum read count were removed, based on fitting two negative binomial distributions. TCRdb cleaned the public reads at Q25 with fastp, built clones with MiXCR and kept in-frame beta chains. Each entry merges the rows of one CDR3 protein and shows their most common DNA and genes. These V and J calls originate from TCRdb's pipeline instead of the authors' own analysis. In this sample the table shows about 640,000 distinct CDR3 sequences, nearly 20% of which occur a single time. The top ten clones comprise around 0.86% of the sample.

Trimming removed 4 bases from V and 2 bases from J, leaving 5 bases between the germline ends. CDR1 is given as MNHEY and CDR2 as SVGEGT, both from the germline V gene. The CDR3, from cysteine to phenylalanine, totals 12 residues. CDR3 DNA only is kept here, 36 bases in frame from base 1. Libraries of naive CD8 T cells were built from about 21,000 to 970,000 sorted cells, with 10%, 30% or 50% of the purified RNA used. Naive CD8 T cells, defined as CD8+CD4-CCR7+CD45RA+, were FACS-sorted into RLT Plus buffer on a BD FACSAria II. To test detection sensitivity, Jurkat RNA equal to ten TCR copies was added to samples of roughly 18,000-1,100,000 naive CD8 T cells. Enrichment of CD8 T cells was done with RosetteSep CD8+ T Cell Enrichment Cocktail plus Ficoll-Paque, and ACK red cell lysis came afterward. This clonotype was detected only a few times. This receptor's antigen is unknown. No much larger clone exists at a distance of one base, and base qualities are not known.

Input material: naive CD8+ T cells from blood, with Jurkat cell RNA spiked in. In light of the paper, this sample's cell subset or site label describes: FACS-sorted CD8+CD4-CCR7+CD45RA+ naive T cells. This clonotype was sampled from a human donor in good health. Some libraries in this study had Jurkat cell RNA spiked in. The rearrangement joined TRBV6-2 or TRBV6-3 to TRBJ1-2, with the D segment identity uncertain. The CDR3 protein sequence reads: CASSSYNYGYTF. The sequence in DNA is TGTGCCAGCAGTTCCTACAACTATGGCTACACCTTC.